The 17 T cell receptor beta chains below all came from one sample that was sequenced in a study of control samples from healthy donors and cancer patients. Using immunoSEQ multiplex PCR, the repertoire was profiled, and TCRdb retains in-frame clones only, with some absent. The table records 150,000 to 200,000 clones, 94% of them present only once. Material: blood. The receptors derive from a woman aged 18 to 35 in good health.

J is TRBJ1-2 and V is TRBV3-1 (or the pseudogene TRBV3-2), with unresolved D. The germline CDR1 and CDR2 sequences are LGHDT and YNNKEL (reference sequence). This CDR3 region has 12 residues. V was trimmed by 0 bases and J by 10 bases, leaving 9 bases between them. CDR3 nucleotide sequence: TGTGCCAGCAGCCAAGAAGAGGGCTACTACACCTTC. It specifies CASSQEEGYYTF.

The V gene is TRBV10-3, the J gene TRBJ1-5; D is possibly TRBD1 (5 bases). The ends were cut back, 10 bases at V and 5 bases at J, with 18 bases in the middle. Germline lookup yields CDR1 ENHRY and CDR2 SYGVKD. The CDR3 totals 14 residues. The CDR3 DNA reads TGTGCCACCTCTCAAGGGGAAACCGATCAGCCCCAGCATTTT. Protein sequence: CATSQGETDQPQHF.

The chain is built from TRBV3-1 (or the pseudogene TRBV3-2) and TRBJ2-7, with a possible D match to TRBD1 (5 bases). Germline V lookup: CDR1 LGHDT, CDR2 YNNKEL (reference sequence). CDR3 length: 15 residues. The V gene lost 4 bases and the J gene lost 3 bases, with 16 bases spanning the gap. The CDR3 reads CASSPPRTMNYEQYF. DNA of the CDR3: TGTGCCAGCAGCCCCCCAAGGACAATGAACTACGAGCAGTACTTC.

The J gene is TRBJ1-5, the V gene TRBV27; the match to TRBD1 covers 9 bases. J was trimmed by 6 bases and V by 4 bases; bases with no gene match: 7. Germline V gene lookup returns CDR1 MNHEY and CDR2 SMNVEV (reference sequence). The CDR3 runs 15 residues. The CDR3 DNA reads as TGTGCCAGCAGTTCCGGACAGGGGACAAGTCAGCCCCAGCATTTT. Amino acid sequence: CASSSGQGTSQPQHF.

The rearrangement uses TRBV10-3 and TRBJ1-3; tentative D call: TRBD1 (5 bases). Germline V gene lookup returns CDR1 ENHRY and CDR2 SYGVKD. The V gene lost 3 bases and the J gene lost 1 base, with 16 bases spanning the gap. The CDR3 extends over 17 amino acids. CDR3 DNA: TGTGCCATCAGTGATCCGACAGTCCTGCAATCTGGAAACACCATATATTTT. Its protein product is CAISDPTVLQSGNTIYF.

This chain uses TRBV27 with TRBJ1-5; TRBD1 might be the D (5 bases). This CDR3 is 19 amino acids long. CDR1 is MNHEY and CDR2 is SMNVEV in the germline V gene (reference sequence). Trimming removed 4 bases from V and 3 bases from J, with 25 bases in between. The CDR3 reads CASSSFSGGRFPANQPQHF. The CDR3 region has the DNA TGTGCCAGCAGTTCCTTTAGTGGGGGACGGTTTCCAGCCAATCAGCCCCAGCATTTT.

This chain connects TRBV6-1 to TRBJ2-5, with 15 bases fitting TRBD2. The CDR3 totals 21 residues. CDR1 is MNHNS and CDR2 is SASEGT in the germline V gene. Trimming took 2 bases from V and 0 from J; bases not matched to a gene: 13. The CDR3 loop is CASSEPFSGTSGGSYQETQYF. Here the CDR3 DNA reads TGTGCCAGCAGTGAACCGTTTTCCGGGACTAGCGGGGGGTCCTACCAAGAGACCCAGTACTTC.

The rearrangement links TRBV28 to TRBJ1-2; unclear D gene. The germline CDR1 and CDR2 sequences are MDHEN and SYDVKM. There are 14 residues in the CDR3. V was clipped by 8 bases and J by 5 bases, with 18 bases between them. As DNA, the CDR3 is TGTGCCAGCGGCCTCCCCGCGGCCCCGTATGGCTACACCTTC. Protein product: CASGLPAAPYGYTF.

CDR3 DNA: TGTGCCAGCAGTCCCGTAGAGAGCTCTGGAAACACCATATATTTT. Protein: CASSPVESSGNTIYF. The J gene is TRBJ1-3, the V gene TRBV6-1; D remains ambiguous. The germline V gene has CDR1 MNHNS and CDR2 SASEGT. Trimming shortened V by 5 bases and J by 0 bases, and 11 bases separated the two germline ends. The CDR3 extends over 15 amino acids.

This chain links TRBV10-3 with TRBJ2-1, with 13 bases fitting TRBD2. This CDR3 has 20 amino acids. From germline, CDR1 is ENHRY and CDR2 SYGVKD. V was clipped by 4 bases and J by 0 bases; unmatched bases: 12. The CDR3 loop is CAISATGTSGKLRSYNEQFF. The CDR3, as DNA: TGTGCCATCAGTGCCACCGGGACTAGCGGGAAACTCCGCTCCTACAATGAGCAGTTCTTC.

The V and J genes are TRBV6-1 and TRBJ1-2; D gene uncertain. This CDR3 is built from 14 residues. CDR1 is MNHNS and CDR2 is SASEGT in the germline V gene. Between the trimmed V and J ends, which lost 1 base and 0 bases, there was a span of 6 bases. CDR3 sequence (DNA): TGTGCCAGCAGTGAAGATGAAGCTAACTATGGCTACACCTTC. Amino acids: CASSEDEANYGYTF.

This chain connects TRBV18 to TRBJ1-1; TRBD1 agrees at 8 bases. Losses at the gene ends were 2 bases for V and 0 bases for J; bases not matched to a gene: 11. Germline lookup yields CDR1 KGHSH and CDR2 LQKENI. CDR3 length: 18 residues. CDR3 bases: TGTGCCAGCTCACCAACCTCGACAGGGGCCGGACTGAACACTGAAGCTTTCTTT. It encodes CASSPTSTGAGLNTEAFF. The full variable domain, its missing parts supplied by reference TRBV18 and TRBJ1-1, is NAGVMQNPRHLVRRRGQEARLRCSPMKGHSHVYWYRQLPEEGLKFMVYLQKENIIDESGMPKERFSAEFPKEGPSILRIQQVVRGDSAAYFCASSPTSTGAGLNTEAFFGQGTRLTVV.

This sequence joins TRBV7-9 and TRBJ2-5; 12 nucleotides line up with TRBD2. Germline CDR1 reads SEHNR; CDR2 reads FQNEAQ (reference sequence). Trimming at V came to 0 bases and at J to 3 bases, leaving 8 bases not matched to a gene. The CDR3 runs to 18 residues. For the CDR3, the DNA is TGTGCCAGCAGCTTAGCAACTCCTAGCGGGAGGGGCGAAGAGACCCAGTACTTC. This codes for CASSLATPSGRGEETQYF.

The chain couples TRBV5-1 to TRBJ1-1; D is possibly TRBD1 (6 bases). There are 11 residues in the CDR3. Germline values: CDR1 SGHRS, CDR2 YFSETQ. Trimming shortened V by 0 bases and J by 10 bases, and 7 bases separated the two germline ends. In DNA, the CDR3 is TGCGCCAGCAGCTTGGGAGGGGGAGCTTTCTTT. The encoded protein is CASSLGGGAFF.

This rearrangement joins TRBV5-6 to TRBJ2-5; D perhaps matches TRBD1 (5 bases). Germline V gene data show CDR1 as SGHDT and CDR2 as YYEEEE. The CDR3 consists of 13 residues. V lost 2 bases to trimming and J lost 2 bases, with 7 bases between them. CDR3 in amino acids: CASSFRVQETQYF. CDR3 nucleotides: TGTGCCAGCAGCTTCAGGGTTCAAGAGACCCAGTACTTC.

CDR3: CASSPVFGQGSYEQYF. The CDR3 nucleotides are TGTGCCAGTAGTCCGGTGTTCGGGCAGGGCTCCTACGAGCAGTACTTC. The chain links TRBV19 to TRBJ2-7, with TRBD1 as a possible D gene (5 bases). This CDR3 has 16 amino acids. CDR1 is LNHDA, CDR2 SQIVND, per germline (reference sequence). Trimming took 5 bases from V and 0 from J, leaving 17 bases between them.

This clone has only one observation. The gene calls are TRBV19 and TRBJ1-5; 7 bases match TRBD1. This CDR3 is 17 amino acids long. Germline trimming cut 6 bases from V and 4 bases from J; bases unmatched to any gene: 15. Per germline, CDR1 LNHDA and CDR2 SQIVND (reference sequence). CDR3 nucleotide sequence: TGTGCCAGTAGACCCCACGAAGGGGGCGCGATGAATCAGCCCCAGCATTTT. Encoded protein: CASRPHEGGAMNQPQHF.